This T cell receptor beta chain was captured by sequencing in a study of human T cells and chemical hapten exposure. Unique molecular identifiers were attached to individual cDNA molecules during library preparation. TCRdb reprocessed the RACE reads via MiXCR and lists one record per CDR3 protein. The sample gives about 120,000 distinct CDR3 sequences, approximately 15% of which show up once; 0.92% is in the top ten. The time point here: patch test 1, 2 weeks after DPC sensitization. Documented treatment: therapeutic diphenylcyclopropenone sensitization with weekly scalp DPC. This CDR3 is 14 amino acids long. Trimming cost V 0 bases and J 1 base, with 6 bases left between them. The germline CDR1 and CDR2 sequences are KGHSH and LQKENI.

The starting material was whole blood, obtained in connection with sensitization to the hapten diphenylcyclopropenone (DPC). The J gene is TRBJ1-1, the V gene TRBV18; D unclear. The clonotype originates from a man in his late teens or twenties with alopecia areata. Some clones in this sample may be carry-over from other donors' samples. This chain's CDR3 is CASSPPLRNTEAFF. The CDR3 bases are TGTGCCAGCTCACCACCCCTCAGGAACACTGAAGCTTTCTTT.